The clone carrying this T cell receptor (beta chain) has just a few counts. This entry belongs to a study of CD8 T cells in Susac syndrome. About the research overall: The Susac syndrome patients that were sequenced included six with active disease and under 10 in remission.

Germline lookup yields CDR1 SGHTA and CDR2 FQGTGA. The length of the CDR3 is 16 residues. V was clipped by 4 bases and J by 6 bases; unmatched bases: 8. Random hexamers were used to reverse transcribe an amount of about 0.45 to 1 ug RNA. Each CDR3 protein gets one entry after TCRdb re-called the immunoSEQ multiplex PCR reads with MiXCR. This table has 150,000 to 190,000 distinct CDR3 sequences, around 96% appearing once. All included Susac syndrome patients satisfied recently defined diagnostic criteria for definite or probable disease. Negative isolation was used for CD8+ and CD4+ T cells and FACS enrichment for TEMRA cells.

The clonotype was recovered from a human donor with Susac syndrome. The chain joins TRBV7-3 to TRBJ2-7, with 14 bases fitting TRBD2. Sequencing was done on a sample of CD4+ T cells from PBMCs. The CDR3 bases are TGTGCCAGCAGCTCGGGACTAGCGGGGGCCCTTGGCGAGCAGTACTTC. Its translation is CASSSGLAGALGEQYF. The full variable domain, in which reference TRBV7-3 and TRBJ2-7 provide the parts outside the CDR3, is GAGVSQTPSNKVTEKGKYVELRCDPISGHTALYWYRQSLGQGPEFLIYFQGTGAADDSGLPNDRFFAVRPEGSVSTLKIQRTERGDSAVYLCASSSGLAGALGEQYFGPGTRLTVT.